This T cell receptor beta chain was profiled in a study of CD8+ T cells in alopecia areata. Study-wide context: Patients in the treated group were given tofacitinib by mouth, 5 to 10 mg twice a day.

The ends lost 6 bases at V and 1 base at J; junction bases unmatched: 4. Germline CDR1 MNHNY, CDR2 SVGAGI (reference sequence). CDR3 length: 14 amino acids. This sample's treatment: oral pan-JAK inhibitor, 5-10 mg twice daily. Lesional scalp tissue (obtained by punch biopsy) and peripheral blood were collected from alopecia areata patients. Extraction of RNA preceded its reverse transcription into cDNA, which served as the sequencing template. Assay used: immunoSEQ multiplex PCR; TCRdb lists only in-frame clones, some missing. The sample has about 7,400 clones, 64% seen once. The sequences come from skin, collected at week 4, from a patient treated with tofacitinib. The receptor's source is a human donor with alopecia areata. The rearrangement joins TRBV6-6 to TRBJ2-5; 8 positions match TRBD1. This CDR3 reads CASRYGTGQETQYF. In nucleotides, the CDR3 is TGTGCCAGCAGATATGGGACAGGCCAAGAGACCCAGTACTTC.